This T cell receptor beta chain was sequenced during a study of identical twins. This clonotype was picked up many times. TCRdb reprocessed the 5' RACE reads via MiXCR and lists one record per CDR3 protein. The repertoire includes 1,800,000 or so distinct CDR3 sequences, roughly 35% of them detected once, and less than 0.35% sits in the top ten. V lost 6 bases to trimming and J lost 5 bases, with 16 bases between them. The CDR3 runs to 14 residues. Germline CDR1 is SGHAT and CDR2 is FQDESV (reference sequence). This TCR was sampled from a newborn girl in good health. Sequenced: cord blood. The chain recombines TRBV11-1 with TRBJ2-5; TRBD1 is a possible D gene (6 bases). DNA for the CDR3: TGTGCCAGCAGTTTACAGGGAACTGGGGAGACCCAGTACTTC. Residues: CASSLQGTGETQYF. The full variable domain, with the rest looked up from reference TRBV11-1 and TRBJ2-5, is EAEVAQSPRYKITEKSQAVAFWCDPISGHATLYWYRQILGQGPELLVQFQDESVVDDSQLPKDRFSAERLKGVDSTLKIQPAELGDSAMYLCASSLQGTGETQYFGPGTRLLVL.